This TCR beta chain was captured by sequencing in a study of CD8+CD57+ T cells in acquired aplastic anemia. Study-wide background: As sequenced from healthy donors, CD4+ cells averaged roughly 10 million reads.

Genomic DNA was employed as the template in profiling TCR beta VDJ and CDR3. MiXCR was run by TCRdb on the reads, yielding one entry per CDR3 protein. The profile shows 150,000 to 200,000 distinct CDR3 sequences, around 45% of them singletons. This clonotype was counted many times. Antigen specificity is unknown. Study-wide results and limits: A significant difference in CD8+ Simpson's diversity between patients and controls was not found. Overlapping CD8+ CDR3 repertoires of patients and controls contained 25 to 35 shared sequences.

The sequenced sample was sorted CD4+, CD8+, or CD8+CD57+ T cells (not recorded which) from PBMCs. The receptor comes from a human donor in good health.

For the CDR3, the DNA is TGTGCCAGTAAATTATCCTTCGCCGCAGATACGCAGTATTTT. This translates into CASKLSFAADTQYF. The chain carries TRBV19 and TRBJ2-3, with no clear D. Trimming removed 7 bases from V and 4 bases from J, with 15 bases in between. The CDR3 runs 14 residues. The germline V gene encodes CDR1 LNHDA and CDR2 SQIVND (reference sequence).